This entry describes one TCR beta chain. This entry belongs to a study of control samples from healthy donors and cancer patients. From germline, CDR1 is SGDLS and CDR2 YYNGEE. The germline V and J ends were trimmed by 3 bases and 0 bases, with 6 bases remaining between them. The CDR3 extends over 14 amino acids. Sequencing was performed with immunoSEQ multiplex PCR; in TCRdb, only in-frame clones are kept and a portion is missing. The data show fewer than 90,000 clones, about 89% seen once. This receptor was identified in a man in his fifties in good health. Specimen: blood. J is TRBJ2-2 and V is TRBV9; weak D call: TRBD2 (6 bases). For the CDR3, the DNA is TGTGCCAGCAGCGCTAGCGCGAACACCGGGGAGCTGTTTTTT. Translation: CASSASANTGELFF. Supplemented by reference TRBV9 and TRBJ2-2, the full variable domain reads DSGVTQTPKHLITATGQRVTLRCSPRSGDLSVYWYQQSLDQGLQFLIQYYNGEERAKGNILERFSAQQFPDLHSELNLSSLELGDSALYFCASSASANTGELFFGEGSRLTVL.